This TCR beta chain was identified in a study of T cells in narcolepsy. The germline V gene encodes CDR1 SGHTS and CDR2 YDEGEE. Trimming cost V 1 base and J 0 bases, with 8 bases left between them. This CDR3 region has 15 residues. Notes on the study in general: In some patient and control memory CD4+ samples, autoreactive clones were absent.

Produced via immunoSEQ multiplex PCR; TCRdb's table is partial and in-frame only. The table has 27,000 or so clones, around 86% seen once; the top ten hold roughly 1.1%. In regard to this clone: Its antigen is undetermined.

The J gene is TRBJ1-5, the V gene TRBV5-8; D is ambiguous. This sequence originates from a human donor with narcolepsy. What was sequenced was CD45RA- memory CD4+ T cells from PBMCs. The DNA for the CDR3 is TGTGCCAGCAGCTTGAGGATAAGTAGCAATCAGCCCCAGCATTTT. Translating it yields CASSLRISSNQPQHF.